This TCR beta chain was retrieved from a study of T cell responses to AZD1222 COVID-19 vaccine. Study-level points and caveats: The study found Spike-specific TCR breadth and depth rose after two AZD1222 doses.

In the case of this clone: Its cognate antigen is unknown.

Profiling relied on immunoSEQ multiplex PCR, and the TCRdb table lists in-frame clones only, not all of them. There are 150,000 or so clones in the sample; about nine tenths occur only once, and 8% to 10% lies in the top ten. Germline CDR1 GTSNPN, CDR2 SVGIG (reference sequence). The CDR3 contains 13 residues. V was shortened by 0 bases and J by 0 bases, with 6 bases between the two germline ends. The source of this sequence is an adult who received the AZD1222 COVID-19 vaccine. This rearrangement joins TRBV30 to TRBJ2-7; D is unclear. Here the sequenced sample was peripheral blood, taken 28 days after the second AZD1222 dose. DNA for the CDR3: TGTGCCTGGAGTGTAGAGAGCTCCTACGAGCAGTACTTC. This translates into CAWSVESSYEQYF.